Listed below are T cell receptor beta chains from one sample, sequenced in a study of cytomegalovirus exposure and HLA in healthy donors. Sequencing used immunoSEQ multiplex PCR; TCRdb keeps in-frame clones, though not all of them. The sample consists of 95,000 to 100,000 clones, less than 80% of them appearing once. Source material: PBMCs. Receptors originate from a middle-aged man in good health and CMV-seronegative. Both conserved end residues are part of each CDR3. D genes are given only for firm matches. The size field is filled for only some rows; it gives once, few, many or a size class.

TRBV7-2	NA	TRBD1	TRBJ1-6	CASRDRGNSPLHF	TGTGCCAGCAGAGACAGGGGAAATTCACCCCTCCACTTT
TRBV6-5	few	NA	TRBJ2-2	CASSRGWGGELFF	TGTGCCAGCAGCCGCGGGTGGGGCGGGGAGCTGTTTTTT
TRBV18	NA	NA	TRBJ1-2	CASSPNPDYGYTF	TGTGCCAGCTCACCAAATCCCGACTATGGCTACACCTTC
TRBV7-9	NA	TRBD1	TRBJ2-3	CASSHRQGTDTQYF	TGTGCCAGCAGCCATAGACAGGGGACAGATACGCAGTATTTT
TRBV28	NA	TRBD1	TRBJ1-2	CASRGQGPVNYGYTF	TGTGCCAGCAGAGGACAGGGCCCAGTTAACTATGGCTACACCTTC
TRBV14	NA	NA	TRBJ1-2	CASSQGLAGSYGYTF	TGTGCCAGCAGCCAGGGACTCGCGGGTAGTTATGGCTACACCTTC
TRBV10-3	NA	TRBD1	TRBJ2-2	CAISHPRGPGTDLTGELFF	TGTGCCATCAGTCACCCTAGGGGGCCCGGGACAGATCTTACCGGGGAGCTGTTTTTT
TRBV7-6	once	NA	TRBJ1-1	CASSPRGEGTEAFF	TGTGCCAGCAGCCCCCGGGGGGAAGGCACTGAAGCTTTCTTT
TRBV7-9	NA	NA	TRBJ1-4	CASSLNRGEKLFF	TGTGCCAGCAGCTTAAATAGGGGGGAAAAACTGTTTTTT
TRBV28	NA	NA	TRBJ1-2	CASRDGTTNYGYTF	TGTGCCAGCAGGGACGGGACAACAAACTATGGCTACACCTTC
TRBV7-3	NA	TRBD2	TRBJ2-7	CASSSGLAGRVNEQYF	TGTGCCAGCAGCTCAGGACTAGCGGGCCGGGTGAACGAGCAGTACTTC
TRBV19	NA	TRBD1	TRBJ2-7	CASRDDRGYEQYF	TGTGCCAGTAGAGATGACAGGGGCTACGAGCAGTACTTC
TRBV28	few	NA	TRBJ1-1	CASREGGGWSEAFF	TGTGCCAGCAGAGAGGGTGGGGGCTGGTCTGAAGCTTTCTTT
TRBV28	NA	TRBD1	TRBJ2-1	CASSLTDRYNEQFF	TGTGCCAGCAGTTTAACGGACAGGTACAATGAGCAGTTCTTC
TRBV5-1	NA	NA	TRBJ2-5	CASSLDLGGLAPETQYF	TGCGCCAGCAGCTTGGACCTCGGTGGGCTAGCCCCCGAGACCCAGTACTTC
TRBV28	NA	TRBD2	TRBJ2-5	CASSFRLAGGPGETQYF	TGTGCCAGCAGTTTCAGACTAGCGGGAGGGCCCGGGGAGACCCAGTACTTC
TRBV14	NA	NA	TRBJ2-6	CASSKQAGANVLTF	TGTGCCAGCAGCAAACAAGCTGGGGCCAACGTCCTGACTTTC
TRBV7-9	NA	TRBD1	TRBJ2-3	CASSPKRSGQRSTDTQYF	TGTGCCAGCAGCCCAAAAAGGTCGGGACAGAGATCCACAGATACGCAGTATTTT
TRBV5-5	NA	NA	TRBJ2-1	CASSLRGENEQFF	TGTGCCAGCAGCTTGAGGGGTGAGAATGAGCAGTTCTTC
TRBV5-5	NA	TRBD2	TRBJ2-3	CASSLGLAGVGTLTDTQYF	TGTGCCAGCAGCCTAGGACTAGCGGGAGTGGGGACCCTCACAGATACGCAGTATTTT
TRBV7-9	NA	NA	TRBJ1-5	CSSSSVLKGDNQPQHF	TGTTCCAGCAGCTCTGTCCTCAAAGGGGACAATCAGCCCCAGCATTTT
TRBV19	NA	NA	TRBJ1-3	CASSASGVSGNTIYF	TGTGCCAGTAGTGCGTCAGGGGTATCTGGAAACACCATATATTTT
TRBV10-3	NA	NA	TRBJ1-5	CASRSQGSNQPQHF	TGTGCCAGCAGGAGCCAGGGTAGCAATCAGCCCCAGCATTTT
TRBV27	NA	TRBD1	TRBJ2-7	CASSLSGTASYEQYF	TGTGCCAGCAGTTTATCGGGGACAGCCTCCTACGAGCAGTACTTC
TRBV6-4	NA	TRBD2	TRBJ2-1	CASSDELAGGPDEQFF	TGTGCCAGCAGTGACGAACTAGCGGGAGGGCCAGATGAGCAGTTCTTC
TRBV7-9	NA	TRBD2	TRBJ2-3	CASSHIGSGGRF	TGTGCCAGCAGCCACATAGGTAGCGGGGGGCGTTTT
TRBV30	NA	TRBD1	TRBJ1-6	CAWSRQGGSPLHF	TGTGCCTGGAGTCGACAGGGCGGTTCACCCCTCCACTTT